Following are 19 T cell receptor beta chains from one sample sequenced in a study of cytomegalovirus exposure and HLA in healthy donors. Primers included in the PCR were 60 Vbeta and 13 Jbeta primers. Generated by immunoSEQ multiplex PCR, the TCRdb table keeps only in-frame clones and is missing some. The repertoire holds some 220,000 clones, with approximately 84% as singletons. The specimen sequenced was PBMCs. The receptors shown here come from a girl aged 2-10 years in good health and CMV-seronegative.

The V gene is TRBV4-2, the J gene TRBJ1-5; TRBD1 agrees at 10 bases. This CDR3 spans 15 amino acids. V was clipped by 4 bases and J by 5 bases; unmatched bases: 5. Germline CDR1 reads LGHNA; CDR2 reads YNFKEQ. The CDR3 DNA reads TGTGCCAGCAGCCCCGACAGGGGGCAGGATCAGCCCCAGCATTTT. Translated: CASSPDRGQDQPQHF.

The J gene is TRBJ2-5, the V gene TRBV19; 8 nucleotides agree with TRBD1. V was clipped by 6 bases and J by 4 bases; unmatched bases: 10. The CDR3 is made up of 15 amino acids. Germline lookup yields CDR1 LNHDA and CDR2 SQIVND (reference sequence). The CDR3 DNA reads TGTGCCAGTAGCCCGATAGACAGGGGAGGAGAGACCCAGTACTTC. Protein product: CASSPIDRGGETQYF.

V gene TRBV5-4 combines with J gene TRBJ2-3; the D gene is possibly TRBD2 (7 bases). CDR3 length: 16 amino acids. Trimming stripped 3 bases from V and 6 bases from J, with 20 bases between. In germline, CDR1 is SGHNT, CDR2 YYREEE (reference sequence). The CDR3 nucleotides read TGTGCCAGCAGCTCATTGTGGGGGGGCGGGGCGGATACGCAGTATTTT. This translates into CASSSLWGGGADTQYF.

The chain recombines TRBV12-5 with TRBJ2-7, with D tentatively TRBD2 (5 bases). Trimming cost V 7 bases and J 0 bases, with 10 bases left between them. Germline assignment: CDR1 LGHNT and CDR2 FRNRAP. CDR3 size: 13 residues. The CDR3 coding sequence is TGTGCTAGTGCCCCGGGAAGCTCCTACGAGCAGTACTTC. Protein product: CASAPGSSYEQYF.

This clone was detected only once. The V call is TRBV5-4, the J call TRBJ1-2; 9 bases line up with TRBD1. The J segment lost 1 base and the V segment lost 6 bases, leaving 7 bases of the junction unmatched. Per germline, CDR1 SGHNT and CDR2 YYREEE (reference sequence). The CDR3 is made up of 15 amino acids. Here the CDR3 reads CASTPGQGLNYGYTF. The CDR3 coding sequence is TGTGCCAGCACCCCGGGACAGGGCCTTAACTATGGCTACACCTTC.

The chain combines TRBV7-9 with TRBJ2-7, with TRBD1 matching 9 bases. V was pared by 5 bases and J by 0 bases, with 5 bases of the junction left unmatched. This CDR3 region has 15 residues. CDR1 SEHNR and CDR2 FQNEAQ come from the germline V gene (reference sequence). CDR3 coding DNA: TGTGCCAGCAGCGCCGGACAGGGGTCCTCCTACGAGCAGTACTTC. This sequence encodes CASSAGQGSSYEQYF.

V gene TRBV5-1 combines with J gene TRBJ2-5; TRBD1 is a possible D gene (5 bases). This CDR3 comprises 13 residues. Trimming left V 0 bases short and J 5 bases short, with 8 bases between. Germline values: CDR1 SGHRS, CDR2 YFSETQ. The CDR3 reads CASSLGTMETQYF. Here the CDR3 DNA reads TGCGCCAGCAGCTTGGGGACAATGGAGACCCAGTACTTC.

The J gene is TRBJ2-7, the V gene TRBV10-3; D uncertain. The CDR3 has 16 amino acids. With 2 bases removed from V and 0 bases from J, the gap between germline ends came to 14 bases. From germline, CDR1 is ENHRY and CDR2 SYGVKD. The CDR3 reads CAISEVVGGSSYEQYF. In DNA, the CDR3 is TGTGCCATCAGTGAGGTAGTAGGCGGTAGCTCCTACGAGCAGTACTTC.

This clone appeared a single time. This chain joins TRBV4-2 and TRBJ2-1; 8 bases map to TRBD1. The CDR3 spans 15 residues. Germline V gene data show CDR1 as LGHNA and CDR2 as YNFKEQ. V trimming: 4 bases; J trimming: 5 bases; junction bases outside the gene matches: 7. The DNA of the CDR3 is TGTGCCAGCAGCCCGGGACAGGTTCTTGACAATGAGCAGTTCTTC. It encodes CASSPGQVLDNEQFF.

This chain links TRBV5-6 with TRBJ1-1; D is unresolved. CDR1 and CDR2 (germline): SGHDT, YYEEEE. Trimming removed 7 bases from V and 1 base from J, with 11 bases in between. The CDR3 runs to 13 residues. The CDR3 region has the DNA TGTGCCAGCCATGGGGAGTGGAACACTGAAGCTTTCTTT. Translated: CASHGEWNTEAFF.

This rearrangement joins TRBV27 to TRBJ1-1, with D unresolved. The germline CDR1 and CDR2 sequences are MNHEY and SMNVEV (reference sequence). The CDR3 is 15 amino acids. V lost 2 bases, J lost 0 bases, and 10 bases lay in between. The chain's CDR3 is CASSLNSLMNTEAFF. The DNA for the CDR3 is TGTGCCAGCAGTTTAAACAGTCTTATGAACACTGAAGCTTTCTTT.

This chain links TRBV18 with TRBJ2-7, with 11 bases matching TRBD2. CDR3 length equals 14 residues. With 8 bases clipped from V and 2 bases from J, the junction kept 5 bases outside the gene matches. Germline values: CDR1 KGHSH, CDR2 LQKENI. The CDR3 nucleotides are TGTGCCAGCAGAATAGCGGGAGGGACCTACGAGCAGTACTTC. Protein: CASRIAGGTYEQYF.

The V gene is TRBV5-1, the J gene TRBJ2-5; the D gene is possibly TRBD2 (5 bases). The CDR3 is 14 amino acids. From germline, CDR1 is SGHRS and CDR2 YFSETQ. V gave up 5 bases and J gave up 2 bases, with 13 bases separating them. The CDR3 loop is CASRRAGLQETQYF. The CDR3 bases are TGCGCCAGCAGGAGGGCGGGCCTACAAGAGACCCAGTACTTC.

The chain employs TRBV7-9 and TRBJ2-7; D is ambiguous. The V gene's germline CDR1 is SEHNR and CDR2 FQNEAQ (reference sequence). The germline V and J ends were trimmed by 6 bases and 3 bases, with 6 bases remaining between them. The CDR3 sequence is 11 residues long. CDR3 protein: CASSPDYEQYF. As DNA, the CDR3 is TGTGCCAGCAGTCCAGACTACGAGCAGTACTTC.

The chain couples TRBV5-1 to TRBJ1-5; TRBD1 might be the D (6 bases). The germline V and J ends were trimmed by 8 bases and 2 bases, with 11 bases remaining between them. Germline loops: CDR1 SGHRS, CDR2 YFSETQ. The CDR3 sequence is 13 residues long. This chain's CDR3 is CARPGDGNQPQHF. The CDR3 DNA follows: TGCGCCAGACCAGGGGATGGCAATCAGCCCCAGCATTTT.

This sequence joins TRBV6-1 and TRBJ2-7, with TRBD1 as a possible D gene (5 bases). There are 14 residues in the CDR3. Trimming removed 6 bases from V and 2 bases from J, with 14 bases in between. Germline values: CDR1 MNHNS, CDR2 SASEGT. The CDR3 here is CASSRVRYPYEQYF. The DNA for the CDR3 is TGTGCCAGCAGCAGGGTCAGGTACCCCTACGAGCAGTACTTC.

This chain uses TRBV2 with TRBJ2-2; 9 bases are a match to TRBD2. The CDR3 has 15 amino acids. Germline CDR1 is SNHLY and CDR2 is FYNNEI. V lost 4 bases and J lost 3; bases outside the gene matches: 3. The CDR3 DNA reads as TGTGCCAGCAGTGCGGTAGCGGGAGACACCGGGGAGCTGTTTTTT. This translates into CASSAVAGDTGELFF.

The CDR3 DNA reads as TGTGCCAGCAGCCAAGTTAGCGGGGGCTCCTACAATGAGCAGTTCTTC. This gives the protein CASSQVSGGSYNEQFF. This chain links TRBV4-2 with TRBJ2-1, with TRBD2 matching 9 bases. After removal of 1 base from V and 0 bases from J, the junction contained 1 base not matched to a gene. CDR1 and CDR2 (germline): LGHNA, YNFKEQ. This CDR3 has 16 amino acids.

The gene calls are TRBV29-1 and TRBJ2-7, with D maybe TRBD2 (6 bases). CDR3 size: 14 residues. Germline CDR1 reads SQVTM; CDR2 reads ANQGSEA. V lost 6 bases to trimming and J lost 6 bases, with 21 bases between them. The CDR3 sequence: CSVAGTGGFFEQYF. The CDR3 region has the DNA TGCAGCGTGGCCGGGACTGGAGGATTTTTCGAGCAGTACTTC.